A single sample gave rise to the 7 T cell receptor beta chains below, sequenced in a study of PD-1 blockade in classical Hodgkin lymphoma. With no exception, relapse followed autologous stem cell transplantation in all patients, and brentuximab vedotin exposure varied. TCRdb's table, derived via immunoSEQ multiplex PCR, lists solely in-frame clones and lacks some. The sample has about 40,000 clones; about 71% are singletons. The material sequenced was peripheral blood mononuclear cells (PBMCs), taken at baseline. The source is a human donor with classical Hodgkin lymphoma.

V is TRBV19 and J is TRBJ2-7, with D possibly called TRBD1 or TRBD2 (6 bases each). This CDR3 region has 17 residues. In germline, CDR1 is LNHDA, CDR2 SQIVND (reference sequence). V was clipped by 0 bases and J by 6 bases, with 21 bases between them. CDR3 loop: CASSIDRPGTGAVEQYF. CDR3 nucleotides: TGTGCCAGTAGTATAGATCGCCCTGGGACGGGGGCGGTCGAGCAGTACTTC.

The chain combines TRBV27 with TRBJ2-7, with a tentative D call TRBD1 (6 bases). The V end was cut by 2 bases, the J end by 2 bases, with 10 bases between. This CDR3 is 14 amino acids long. The germline V gene encodes CDR1 MNHEY and CDR2 SMNVEV (reference sequence). The CDR3 loop is CASSLKDRAYEQYF. The CDR3 DNA reads as TGTGCCAGCAGTTTAAAGGACAGAGCCTACGAGCAGTACTTC.

The chain employs TRBV29-1 and TRBJ2-5, with 9 bases that match TRBD2. The V segment lost 7 bases and the J segment 3 bases; nucleotides outside the gene matches: 3. CDR1 SQVTM and CDR2 ANQGSEA come from the germline V gene. The CDR3 runs to 12 residues. CDR3: CSGRLAEETQYF. The CDR3 nucleotides read TGCAGCGGTCGACTAGCGGAAGAGACCCAGTACTTC.

The rearrangement joins TRBV7-8 to TRBJ2-5, with D perhaps matching TRBD2 (5 bases). The CDR3 runs 17 residues. Trimming took 2 bases from V and 4 from J, leaving 20 bases between them. Germline assignment: CDR1 SGHVS and CDR2 FQNEAQ. The CDR3 spells CASSLTRASLVGETQYF. The CDR3 nucleotides are TGTGCCAGCAGCTTAACTAGGGCCTCACTTGTGGGAGAGACCCAGTACTTC.

The chain links TRBV7-5 to TRBJ2-7; TRBD1, as called in the table, went unchecked against the DNA. TRBV7-5 is a documented pseudogene. The CDR3 is 23 residues long. CDR3 in DNA: TGTGCCAGAAGCTTAGTGTTGGTCCCCCAACCCAGGGACAGGCGTGCCGGCAGCCACGAGCAGTACTTC. It encodes CARSLVLVPQPRDRRAGSHEQYF.

The table lists this clone with a few counts. The sample holds other DNA sequences that translate to the same CDR3. The rearrangement uses TRBV2 and TRBJ1-5, with D uncertain. Germline CDR1 reads SNHLY; CDR2 reads FYNNEI. Deletions cut 7 bases from V and 4 bases from J, with 8 bases between. The length of the CDR3 is 12 residues. The CDR3 sequence: CASNRANQPQHF. CDR3 nucleotides: TGTGCCAGCAACCGGGCGAATCAGCCCCAGCATTTT.

As for this clone: At one end, the junction sequence differs from germline, possibly due to a read error. Other DNA sequences in the sample encode the same CDR3. J is TRBJ1-5 and V is TRBV2; no firm D call. The CDR3 extends over 14 amino acids. Germline V gene lookup returns CDR1 SNHLY and CDR2 FYNNEI. The CDR3 loop is CASSWSNSNQPQHF. As DNA, the CDR3 is TGTGCTAGCAGTTGGAGTAATAGCAATCAGCCCCAGCATTTT.